Below, one T cell receptor (beta chain) is given with its context. The PCR used 60 Vbeta and 13 Jbeta primers. Assay: immunoSEQ multiplex PCR; the TCRdb copy retains only in-frame clones and omits some. The sample table includes 150,000 to 200,000 clones. This specimen comes from a study of cytomegalovirus exposure and HLA in healthy donors. Germline-derived CDR1 and CDR2 are MNHEY and SVGAGI. Trimming removed 6 bases from V and 8 bases from J, with 11 bases in between. The CDR3 has 13 residues. The chain is built from TRBV6-5 and TRBJ1-6, with D perhaps TRBD1 (6 bases). The sample consisted of PBMCs. This TCR was recovered from a woman between 55 and 75 years old in good health and CMV-seronegative. The CDR3 sequence: CASSGNRDSPLHF. CDR3 nucleotides: TGTGCCAGCAGCGGAAACAGGGATTCACCCCTCCACTTT.